This TCR beta chain was recorded in a study of CXCR3-negative and CXCR3-positive naive CD8 T cells. Broader study findings: The TRBV-TRBJ usage of naive CXCR3-negative and CXCR3-positive cells was similar, but that of memory cells differed. TRB CDR3s were more hydrophobic in CXCR3-positive than in CXCR3-negative naive cells. Comparison of naive subsets found surface CD5 to be comparable, and TCR strength was inferred on the basis of TRB CDR3 properties.

The CDR3 extends over 15 amino acids. CDR1 is DFQATT, CDR2 SNEGSKA, per germline (reference sequence). Worth noting for this clonotype: What it binds is not known.

CD45RO-CCR7+CD27+CD95- was the phenotype of naive CD8+ T cells. Through 5' RACE with UMI labels, the TRB cDNA libraries were prepared. No DNA is given; TCRdb re-called the 5' RACE reads and lists each CDR3 protein once. The sample's table shows about 130,000 distinct CDR3 sequences. Sequenced input: naive CXCR3+ CD8+ T cells from blood. Subset given: CD45RO-CCR7+CD27+CD95- naive CD8+ T cells expressing CXCR3 (TNR3+). The clonotype originates from a human donor in good health. Some clones in this sample may be carry-over from other donors' samples. This chain uses TRBV20-1 with TRBJ2-1; TCRdb designates TRBD2, a call that cannot be tested without DNA. The CDR3 protein is CSKSLAGWAPNEQFF.